These 28 T cell receptor beta chains share one sample of origin, sequenced in a study of T cell repertoires in cytomegalovirus infection. Antigen specificity for these receptors is unknown. TCRdb re-analysed the reads in MiXCR, keeping a single row per CDR3 protein. Of some 130,000 distinct CDR3 sequences listed, around 30% are singletons. The specimen was CD8+ T cells from cultured PBMCs, collected from culture after CMV antigen stimulation. Receptors were obtained from a human donor in good health (CMV status not recorded). Some clones in this sample may be carry-over from other donors' samples.

Details on this clonotype: One junction end does not reproduce the germline sequence, and a read error may be involved. The chain carries TRBV7-4 and TRBJ1-2, with 7 nucleotides matching TRBD1. Germline CDR1 reads SGHVT; CDR2 reads SQSDAQ. The CDR3 runs to 13 residues. CDR3 sequence: CASSQGDNFGYTF. DNA for the CDR3: TGTGCCAGCAGCCAGGGGGACAACTTTGGCTACACCTTC.

This clonotype was counted only a few times. The chain carries TRBV24-1 and TRBJ2-3; the D call may be TRBD1 or TRBD2 (5 bases each). Between the trimmed V and J ends, which lost 4 bases and 1 base, there was a span of 23 bases. Germline lookup yields CDR1 KGHDR and CDR2 SFDVKD. The CDR3 extends over 19 amino acids. This CDR3 reads CATSEVQETRGRGTDTQYF. Written as DNA, the CDR3 is TGTGCCACCAGTGAAGTACAGGAGACTCGCGGGCGAGGCACAGATACGCAGTATTTT.

This clonotype was observed a handful of times. The V gene is TRBV6-1, the J gene TRBJ2-7, with 8 bases matching TRBD1. The length of the CDR3 is 15 residues. The germline V gene has CDR1 MNHNS and CDR2 SASEGT. V lost 7 bases, J lost 4 bases, and 12 bases stayed unmatched. This chain's CDR3 is CASNQGQVVAYEQYF. The DNA of the CDR3 is TGTGCCAGCAACCAGGGACAGGTTGTGGCTTACGAGCAGTACTTC.

The V gene is TRBV4-1, the J gene TRBJ2-1; TRBD2 aligns across 11 bases. In germline, CDR1 is MGHRA, CDR2 YSYEKL. CDR3 size: 17 residues. Losses at the gene ends were 3 bases for V and 0 bases for J; bases not matched to a gene: 4. This chain's CDR3 is CASSHRLAGSSYNEQFF. DNA for the CDR3: TGCGCCAGCAGCCACCGACTAGCGGGGAGCTCCTACAATGAGCAGTTCTTC.

The chain carries TRBV12-3 or TRBV12-4 and TRBJ2-5, with 8 nucleotides matching TRBD1. V trimming: 5 bases; J trimming: 2 bases; junction bases outside the gene matches: 7. The CDR3 covers 15 residues. The CDR3 DNA reads TGTGCCAGCAGTCCAAGGACAGGGAGGCAAGAGACCCAGTACTTC. Translating gives CASSPRTGRQETQYF.

The chain links TRBV25-1 to TRBJ2-5; 9 bases map to TRBD1. This CDR3 is 16 amino acids long. Germline lookup yields CDR1 MGHDK and CDR2 SYGVNS. V shed 4 bases, J shed 1 base, and the junction held 7 bases outside the gene matches. The CDR3 DNA sequence: TGTGCCAGCAGTGTACAGGGGGCTCTTTCCCAAGAGACCCAGTACTTC. Encoded protein: CASSVQGALSQETQYF.

The table lists this clonotype with a few counts. The CDR3 region is CASSPPGSSYEQYF. The DNA for the CDR3 is TGTGCCAGCAGTCCCCCCGGGAGCTCCTACGAGCAGTACTTC. J is TRBJ2-7 and V is TRBV28, with D perhaps TRBD2 (6 bases). V lost 5 bases to trimming and J lost 0 bases, with 11 bases between them. The CDR3 extends over 14 amino acids. Germline lookup yields CDR1 MDHEN and CDR2 SYDVKM.

This clonotype was picked up one time. The chain combines TRBV6-5 with TRBJ1-6, with D perhaps matching TRBD1 (6 bases). CDR3 size: 14 residues. In germline, CDR1 is MNHEY, CDR2 SVGAGI. Trimming stripped 2 bases from V and 10 bases from J, with 12 bases between. As DNA, the CDR3 is TGTGCCAGCAGTTACGAGGGGGAAGGGTCACCCCTCCACTTT. Protein product: CASSYEGEGSPLHF.

This chain uses TRBV29-1 with TRBJ2-6; maybe TRBD1 (5 bases). V lost 2 bases and J lost 3, with 8 bases in between. CDR1 is SQVTM and CDR2 is ANQGSEA in the germline V gene. CDR3 length: 14 amino acids. This chain's CDR3 is CSVESGFGANVLTF. The CDR3 DNA follows: TGCAGCGTTGAATCAGGGTTTGGGGCCAACGTCCTGACTTTC.

In this sample, this clonotype turned up a few times. J is TRBJ2-5 and V is TRBV28; TRBD2 matches 12 bases. V was clipped by 3 bases and J by 1 base; unmatched bases: 6. In germline, CDR1 is MDHEN, CDR2 SYDVKM. The CDR3 spans 17 residues. The CDR3 loop is CASSLYRTSGIQETQYF. The CDR3 region has the DNA TGTGCCAGCAGTTTGTATCGGACTAGCGGGATCCAAGAGACCCAGTACTTC. The full variable domain, in which reference TRBV28 and TRBJ2-5 provide the parts outside the CDR3, is DVKVTQSSRYLVKRTGEKVFLECVQDMDHENMFWYRQDPGLGLRLIYFSYDVKMKEKGDIPEGYSVSREKKERFSLILESASTNQTSMYLCASSLYRTSGIQETQYFGPGTRLLVL.

There are many counts of this clonotype. The chain recombines TRBV20-1 with TRBJ2-5; a weak D match, TRBD2 (6 bases). Germline V gives CDR1 DFQATT, CDR2 SNEGSKA (reference sequence). The CDR3 extends over 14 amino acids. Trimming shortened V by 3 bases and J by 1 base, and 12 bases separated the two germline ends. The CDR3 is CSASPSDRQETQYF. In DNA form, the CDR3 reads TGCAGTGCTAGTCCTAGCGACCGCCAAGAGACCCAGTACTTC.

This chain uses TRBV14 with TRBJ2-1; D is undetermined. Germline V CDR1 and CDR2: SGHDN, FVKESK. V lost 0 bases and J lost 3, with 9 bases in between. This CDR3 is 15 amino acids long. CDR3 protein: CASSQDWWDYNEQFF. DNA for the CDR3: TGTGCCAGCAGCCAAGATTGGTGGGACTACAATGAGCAGTTCTTC. Drawing the rest from reference TRBV14 and TRBJ2-1, the complete variable domain is EAGVTQFPSHSVIEKGQTVTLRCDPISGHDNLYWYRRVMGKEIKFLLHFVKESKQDESGMPNNRFLAERTGGTYSTLKVQPAELEDSGVYFCASSQDWWDYNEQFFGPGTRLTVL.

The V call is TRBV5-4, the J call TRBJ2-7, with 9 bases lining up with TRBD1. Germline CDR1 reads SGHNT; CDR2 reads YYREEE (reference sequence). Germline trimming cut 0 bases from V and 5 bases from J; bases unmatched to any gene: 6. The CDR3 extends over 15 amino acids. This CDR3 reads CASSLAGTGIHEQYF. In DNA form, the CDR3 reads TGTGCCAGCAGCTTGGCCGGGACAGGGATCCACGAGCAGTACTTC.

The DNA for the CDR3 is TGTGCCAGTACCTCCGGGGAGTCCACCGGGGAGCTGTTTTTT. It codes for CASTSGESTGELFF. The chain carries TRBV19 and TRBJ2-2, with TRBD2 as a possible D gene (5 bases). The CDR3 consists of 14 residues. V dropped 7 bases and J dropped 4 bases, with 13 bases sitting between them. Per germline, CDR1 LNHDA and CDR2 SQIVND (reference sequence).

The V gene is TRBV19, the J gene TRBJ1-2, with TRBD1 as a possible D gene (5 bases). Per germline, CDR1 LNHDA and CDR2 SQIVND (reference sequence). Trimming pared 9 bases from V and 3 bases from J, leaving 14 bases between. The CDR3 is made up of 13 amino acids. CDR3 DNA: TGTGCCAGCTACGGTTGGGGCGACTATGGCTACACCTTC. Translated, it gives CASYGWGDYGYTF. Together with reference TRBV19 and TRBJ1-2, the CDR3 gives the full variable domain: DGGITQSPKYLFRKEGQNVTLSCEQNLNHDAMYWYRQDPGQGLRLIYYSQIVNDFQKGDIAEGYSVSREKKESFPLTVTSAQKNPTAFYLCASYGWGDYGYTFGSGTRLTVV.

A few counts support this clonotype. The rearrangement links TRBV7-2 to TRBJ2-5; 8 nucleotides match TRBD1. The CDR3 spans 14 residues. The ends lost 4 bases at V and 4 bases at J; junction bases unmatched: 5. Germline CDR1 SGHTA, CDR2 FQGNSA. CDR3 sequence (DNA): TGTGCCAGCAGCTCCGGACAGGGCTTAGAGACCCAGTACTTC. Amino acid sequence: CASSSGQGLETQYF.

V and J are TRBV7-9 and TRBJ2-1; perhaps D is TRBD1 or TRBD2 (7 bases each). Per the germline V gene, CDR1 is SEHNR and CDR2 is FQNEAQ (reference sequence). This CDR3 has 13 amino acids. The V end lost 7 bases, the J end lost 7 bases, and 14 bases lay between the germline ends. The CDR3 spells CASTQGGWNEQFF. CDR3 in DNA: TGTGCCAGCACCCAGGGGGGGTGGAATGAGCAGTTCTTC.

This clonotype was detected many times. CDR3: CASSLGRSYEQYF. CDR3 DNA: TGTGCCAGCAGCTTGGGCCGTTCCTACGAGCAGTACTTC. The J gene is TRBJ2-7, the V gene TRBV7-2; D gene uncertain. V was trimmed by 3 bases and J by 1 base, leaving 7 bases between them. The CDR3 is 13 amino acids. In germline, CDR1 is SGHTA, CDR2 FQGNSA.

CDR3 in DNA: TGTGCCAGTACCCCGTGGGACAGGGGGGTAAACACTGAAGCTTTCTTT. Translation: CASTPWDRGVNTEAFF. The rearrangement uses TRBV19 and TRBJ1-1, with 11 bases fitting TRBD1. The germline CDR1 and CDR2 sequences are LNHDA and SQIVND (reference sequence). CDR3 length: 16 amino acids. The junction had 9 bases not matched to a gene; V was cut back by 7 bases and J by 2 bases.

This clonotype was seen a few times. The chain joins TRBV7-9 to TRBJ2-1; 8 bases are a match to TRBD2. Looked up from germline, CDR1 is SEHNR and CDR2 is FQNEAQ (reference sequence). This CDR3 comprises 15 residues. V lost 2 bases to trimming and J lost 6 bases; unmatched junction nucleotides: 6. For the CDR3, the DNA is TGTGCCAGCAGCTTATCGGCGGGGGGACTCAATGAGCAGTTCTTC. Protein sequence: CASSLSAGGLNEQFF.

In this sample, this clonotype turned up a few times. The chain couples TRBV7-2 to TRBJ2-5, with TRBD2 as a possible D gene (6 bases). The germline V gene has CDR1 SGHTA and CDR2 FQGNSA. There are 15 residues in the CDR3. V dropped 4 bases and J dropped 2 bases, with 14 bases sitting between them. The chain's CDR3 is CASSSSAALQETQYF. The CDR3 DNA reads as TGTGCCAGCAGCTCTAGCGCAGCCCTTCAAGAGACCCAGTACTTC. The full variable domain, completed using reference TRBV7-2 and TRBJ2-5, is GAGVSQSPSNKVTEKGKDVELRCDPISGHTALYWYRQSLGQGLEFLIYFQGNSAPDKSGLPSDRFSAERTGGSVSTLTIQRTQQEDSAVYLCASSSSAALQETQYFGPGTRLLVL.

The chain combines TRBV3-1 with TRBJ2-1; D might be TRBD2 (5 bases). The CDR3 contains 13 residues. Germline lookup yields CDR1 LGHDT and CDR2 YNNKEL (reference sequence). Trimming took 1 base from V and 9 from J, leaving 10 bases between them. The CDR3 loop is CASSQGGVFEQFF. The CDR3 bases are TGTGCCAGCAGCCAAGGGGGAGTATTTGAGCAGTTCTTC.

A few counts support this clonotype. This chain connects TRBV29-1 to TRBJ1-2; perhaps TRBD1 as D (5 bases). Germline loops: CDR1 SQVTM, CDR2 ANQGSEA. The CDR3 loop spans 16 amino acids. The V gene lost 2 bases and the J gene lost 1 base, with 17 bases spanning the gap. CDR3 nucleotides: TGCAGCGTTGAAACCCCCTACAAGAGGGGTAACTATGGCTACACCTTC. This encodes CSVETPYKRGNYGYTF.

This clonotype was recorded many times. The rearrangement links TRBV7-2 to TRBJ1-2; tentative D call: TRBD1 (6 bases). The germline V and J ends were trimmed by 1 base and 5 bases, with 20 bases remaining between them. The CDR3 covers 17 residues. CDR1 SGHTA and CDR2 FQGNSA come from the germline V gene. The chain's CDR3 is CASSLGQGRAREYGYTF. In DNA form, the CDR3 reads TGTGCCAGCAGCTTAGGGCAGGGGAGGGCTCGGGAGTATGGCTACACCTTC.

This clonotype has a handful of counts. The V and J genes are TRBV2 and TRBJ2-5, with a weak D call TRBD1 (6 bases). Germline values: CDR1 SNHLY, CDR2 FYNNEI. V was trimmed by 9 bases and J by 4 bases, leaving 18 bases between them. This CDR3 has 14 amino acids. CDR3 sequence (DNA): TGTGCCAGATCCAAGCCACAGGGTGGAGAGACCCAGTACTTC. This sequence encodes CARSKPQGGETQYF.

The chain uses TRBV6-5 and TRBJ2-7; D may be TRBD2 (6 bases). This CDR3 is 14 amino acids long. Trimming pared 4 bases from V and 4 bases from J, leaving 14 bases between. The germline CDR1 and CDR2 sequences are MNHEY and SVGAGI. The CDR3 here is CASSSPGGRYEQYF. The CDR3 DNA reads as TGTGCCAGCAGTTCCCCCGGAGGGCGGTACGAGCAGTACTTC.

The gene calls are TRBV11-3 and TRBJ2-1, with 9 bases that match TRBD1. Germline V gives CDR1 SGHNT, CDR2 YENEEA. Germline trimming cut 0 bases from V and 3 bases from J; bases unmatched to any gene: 6. This CDR3 is 17 amino acids long. The CDR3: CASSLDGRTGDYNEQFF. Here the CDR3 DNA reads TGTGCCAGCAGCTTAGATGGTAGGACAGGGGACTACAATGAGCAGTTCTTC.

This clonotype turned up a few times. This chain links TRBV7-8 with TRBJ1-1; D perhaps matches TRBD1 (6 bases). Germline CDR1 is SGHVS and CDR2 is FQNEAQ. The CDR3 runs 14 residues. V was trimmed by 5 bases and J by 1 base, leaving 11 bases between them. The CDR3 DNA reads TGTGCCAGCAGCCTCGGACAGTCGAACACTGAAGCTTTCTTT. This gives the protein CASSLGQSNTEAFF.